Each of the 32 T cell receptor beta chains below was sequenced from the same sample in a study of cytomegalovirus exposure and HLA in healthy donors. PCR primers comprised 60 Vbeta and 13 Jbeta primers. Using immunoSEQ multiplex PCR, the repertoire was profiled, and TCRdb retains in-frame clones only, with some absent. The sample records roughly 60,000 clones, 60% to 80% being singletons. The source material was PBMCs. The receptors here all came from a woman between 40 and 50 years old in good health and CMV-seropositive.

The CDR3 DNA is TGCGCCAGCAGCCAAGGAGGGATTGCGGGTAATTCACCCCTCCACTTT. Protein sequence: CASSQGGIAGNSPLHF. The chain recombines TRBV4-3 with TRBJ1-6; D is uncertain. The CDR3 has 16 amino acids. V gave up 1 base and J gave up 6 bases, with 13 bases separating them. In germline, CDR1 is LGHNA, CDR2 YSLEER.

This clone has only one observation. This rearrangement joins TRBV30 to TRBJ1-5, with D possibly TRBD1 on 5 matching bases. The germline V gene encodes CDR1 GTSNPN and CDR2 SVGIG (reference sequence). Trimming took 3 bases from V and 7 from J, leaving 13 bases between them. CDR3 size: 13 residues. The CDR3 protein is CAWREGSGQPQHF. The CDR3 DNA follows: TGTGCCTGGAGGGAGGGGAGTGGGCAGCCCCAGCATTTT.

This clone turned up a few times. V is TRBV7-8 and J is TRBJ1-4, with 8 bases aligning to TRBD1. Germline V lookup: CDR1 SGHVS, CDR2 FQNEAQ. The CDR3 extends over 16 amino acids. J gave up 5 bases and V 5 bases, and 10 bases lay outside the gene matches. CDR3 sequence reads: CASSHDGQGGNEKLFF. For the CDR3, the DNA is TGTGCCAGCAGCCACGATGGACAGGGCGGGAATGAAAAACTGTTTTTT.

The DNA for the CDR3 is TGTGCCAGCAGCTCGACAGGGGACCAAGAGACCCAGTACTTC. It translates to CASSSTGDQETQYF. The chain employs TRBV5-5 and TRBJ2-5; 8 nucleotides line up with TRBD1. This CDR3 is 14 amino acids long. J lost 0 bases, V lost 3 bases, and 1 base had no gene match. CDR1 and CDR2 from the germline V gene are SGHKS and YYEKEE (reference sequence).

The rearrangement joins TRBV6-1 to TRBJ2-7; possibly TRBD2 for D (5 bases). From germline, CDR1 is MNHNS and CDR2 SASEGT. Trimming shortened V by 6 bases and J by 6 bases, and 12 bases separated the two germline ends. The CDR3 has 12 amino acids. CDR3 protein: CASSSGVLEQYF. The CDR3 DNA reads TGTGCCAGCAGCTCCGGGGTCCTCGAGCAGTACTTC.

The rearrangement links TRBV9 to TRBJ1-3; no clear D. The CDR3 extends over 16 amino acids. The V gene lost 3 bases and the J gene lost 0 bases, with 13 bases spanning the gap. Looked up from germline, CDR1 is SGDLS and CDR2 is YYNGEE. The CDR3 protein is CASSEAGSSSGNTIYF. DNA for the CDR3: TGTGCCAGCAGCGAGGCAGGTTCGAGCTCTGGAAACACCATATATTTT. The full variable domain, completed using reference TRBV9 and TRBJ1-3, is DSGVTQTPKHLITATGQRVTLRCSPRSGDLSVYWYQQSLDQGLQFLIQYYNGEERAKGNILERFSAQQFPDLHSELNLSSLELGDSALYFCASSEAGSSSGNTIYFGEGSWLTVV.

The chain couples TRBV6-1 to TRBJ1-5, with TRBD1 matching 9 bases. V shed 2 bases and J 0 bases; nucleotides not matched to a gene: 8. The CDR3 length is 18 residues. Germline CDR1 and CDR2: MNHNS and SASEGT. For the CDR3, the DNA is TGTGCCAGCAGTGAATCCCGGACAGGGGCAAATAGCAATCAGCCCCAGCATTTT. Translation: CASSESRTGANSNQPQHF.

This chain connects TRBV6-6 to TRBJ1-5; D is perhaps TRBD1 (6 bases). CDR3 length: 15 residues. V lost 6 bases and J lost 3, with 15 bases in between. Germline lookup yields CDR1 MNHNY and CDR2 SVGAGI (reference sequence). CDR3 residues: CASSETGQINQPQHF. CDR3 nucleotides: TGTGCCAGCAGCGAAACAGGACAGATCAATCAGCCCCAGCATTTT.

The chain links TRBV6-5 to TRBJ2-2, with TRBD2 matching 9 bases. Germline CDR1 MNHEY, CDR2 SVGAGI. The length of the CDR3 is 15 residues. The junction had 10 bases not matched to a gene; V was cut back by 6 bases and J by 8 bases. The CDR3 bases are TGTGCCAGCAGCCTGGGACAGCGGGGGGTGGGGGAGCTGTTTTTT. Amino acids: CASSLGQRGVGELFF.

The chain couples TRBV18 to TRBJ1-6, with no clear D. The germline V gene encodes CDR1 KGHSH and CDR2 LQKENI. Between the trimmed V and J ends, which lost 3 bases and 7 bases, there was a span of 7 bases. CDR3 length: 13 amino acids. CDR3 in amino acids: CASSPRENSPLHF. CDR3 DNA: TGTGCCAGCTCACCGCGGGAAAATTCACCCCTCCACTTT.

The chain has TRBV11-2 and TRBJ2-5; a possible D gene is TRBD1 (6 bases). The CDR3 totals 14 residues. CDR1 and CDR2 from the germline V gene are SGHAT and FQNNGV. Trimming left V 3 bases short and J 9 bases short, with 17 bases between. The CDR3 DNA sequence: TGTGCCAGCAGCTTTGAATCGACCGCAGGGGCCCAGTACTTC. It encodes CASSFESTAGAQYF.

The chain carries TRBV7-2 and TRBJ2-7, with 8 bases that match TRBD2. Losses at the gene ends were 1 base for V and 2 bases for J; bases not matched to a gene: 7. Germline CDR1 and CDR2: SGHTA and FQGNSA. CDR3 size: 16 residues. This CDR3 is CASSLEAGGRPYEQYF. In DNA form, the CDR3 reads TGTGCCAGCAGCTTAGAGGCGGGGGGCAGGCCCTACGAGCAGTACTTC.

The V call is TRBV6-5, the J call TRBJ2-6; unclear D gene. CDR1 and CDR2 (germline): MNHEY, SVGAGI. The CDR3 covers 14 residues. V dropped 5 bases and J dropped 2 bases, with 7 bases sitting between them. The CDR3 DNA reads TGTGCCAGCAGTCCCCCCACTGGGGCCAACGTCCTGACTTTC. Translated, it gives CASSPPTGANVLTF.

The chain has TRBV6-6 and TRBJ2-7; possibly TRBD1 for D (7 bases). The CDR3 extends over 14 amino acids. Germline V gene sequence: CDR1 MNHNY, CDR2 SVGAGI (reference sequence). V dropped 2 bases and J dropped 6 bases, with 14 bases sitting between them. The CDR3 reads CASSYQGGPGEQYF. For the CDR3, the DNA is TGTGCCAGCAGTTACCAGGGGGGACCGGGCGAGCAGTACTTC.

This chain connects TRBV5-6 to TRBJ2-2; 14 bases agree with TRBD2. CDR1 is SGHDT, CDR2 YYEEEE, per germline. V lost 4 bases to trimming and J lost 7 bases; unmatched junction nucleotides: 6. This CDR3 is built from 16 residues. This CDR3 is CASSRGTSGGGGELFF. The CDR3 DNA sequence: TGTGCCAGCAGCCGAGGGACTAGCGGGGGTGGCGGGGAGCTGTTTTTT. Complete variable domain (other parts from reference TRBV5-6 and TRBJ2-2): DAGVTQSPTHLIKTRGQQVTLRCSPKSGHDTVSWYQQALGQGPQFIFQYYEEEERQRGNFPDRFSGHQFPNYSSELNVNALLLGDSALYLCASSRGTSGGGGELFFGEGSRLTVL.

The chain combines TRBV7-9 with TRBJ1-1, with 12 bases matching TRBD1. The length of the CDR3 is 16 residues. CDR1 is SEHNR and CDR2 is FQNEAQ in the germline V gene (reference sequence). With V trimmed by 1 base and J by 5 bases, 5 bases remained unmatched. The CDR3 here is CASSLVGTGGRTEAFF. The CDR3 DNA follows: TGTGCCAGCAGCTTAGTGGGGACAGGGGGCAGGACTGAAGCTTTCTTT.

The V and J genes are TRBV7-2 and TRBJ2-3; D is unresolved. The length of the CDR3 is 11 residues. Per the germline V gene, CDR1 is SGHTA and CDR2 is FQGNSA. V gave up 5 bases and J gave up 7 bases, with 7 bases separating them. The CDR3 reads CASSPVYTQYF. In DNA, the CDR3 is TGTGCCAGCAGCCCCGTATATACGCAGTATTTT.

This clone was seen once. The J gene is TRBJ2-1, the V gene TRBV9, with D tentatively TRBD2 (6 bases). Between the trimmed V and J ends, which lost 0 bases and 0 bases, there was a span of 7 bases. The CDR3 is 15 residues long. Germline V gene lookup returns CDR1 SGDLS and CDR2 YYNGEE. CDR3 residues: CASSVGRGSYNEQFF. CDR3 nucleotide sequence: TGTGCCAGCAGCGTAGGGAGGGGCTCCTACAATGAGCAGTTCTTC.

The chain's CDR3 is CAISRGIVTSGTDTQYF. Written as DNA, the CDR3 is TGTGCCATCAGTCGGGGAATAGTCACAAGCGGCACAGATACGCAGTATTTT. The chain carries TRBV10-3 and TRBJ2-3; possible D gene TRBD2, 5 bases. The V end lost 5 bases, the J end lost 1 base, and 19 bases lay between the germline ends. Germline loops: CDR1 ENHRY, CDR2 SYGVKD. This CDR3 has 17 amino acids.

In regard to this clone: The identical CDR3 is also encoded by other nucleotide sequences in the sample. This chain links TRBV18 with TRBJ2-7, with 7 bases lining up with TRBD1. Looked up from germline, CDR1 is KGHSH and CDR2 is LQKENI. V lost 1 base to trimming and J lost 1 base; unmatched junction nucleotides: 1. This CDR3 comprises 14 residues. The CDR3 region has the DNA TGTGCCAGCTCACCACGGGACAGTTCCTACGAGCAGTACTTC. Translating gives CASSPRDSSYEQYF.

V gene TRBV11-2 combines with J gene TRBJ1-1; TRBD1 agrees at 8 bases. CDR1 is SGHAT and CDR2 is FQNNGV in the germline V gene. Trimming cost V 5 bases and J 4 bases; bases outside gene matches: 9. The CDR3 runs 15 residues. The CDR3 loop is CASSASTGVGTEAFF. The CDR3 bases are TGTGCCAGCAGCGCATCGACAGGGGTGGGCACTGAAGCTTTCTTT. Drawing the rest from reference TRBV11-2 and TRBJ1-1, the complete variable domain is EAGVAQSPRYKIIEKRQSVAFWCNPISGHATLYWYQQILGQGPKLLIQFQNNGVVDDSQLPKDRFSAERLKGVDSTLKIQPAKLEDSAVYLCASSASTGVGTEAFFGQGTRLTVV.

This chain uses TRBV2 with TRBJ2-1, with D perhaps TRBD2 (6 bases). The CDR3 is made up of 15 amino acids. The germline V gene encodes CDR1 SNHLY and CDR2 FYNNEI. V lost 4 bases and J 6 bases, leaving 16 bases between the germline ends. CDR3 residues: CASSATGTRLNEQFF. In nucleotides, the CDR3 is TGTGCCAGCAGTGCAACCGGGACTCGGCTCAATGAGCAGTTCTTC.

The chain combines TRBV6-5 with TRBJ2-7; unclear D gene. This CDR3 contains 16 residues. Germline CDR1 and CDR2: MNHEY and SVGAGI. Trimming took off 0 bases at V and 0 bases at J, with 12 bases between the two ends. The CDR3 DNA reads TGTGCCAGCAGTTACTCGAAGTCTTCCAGCTCCTACGAGCAGTACTTC. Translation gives CASSYSKSSSSYEQYF.

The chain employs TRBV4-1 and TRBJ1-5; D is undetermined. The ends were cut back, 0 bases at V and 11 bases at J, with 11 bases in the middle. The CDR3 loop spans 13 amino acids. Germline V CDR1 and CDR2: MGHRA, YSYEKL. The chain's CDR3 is CASSQDGSGAQHF. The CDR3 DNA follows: TGCGCCAGCAGCCAAGATGGGAGCGGGGCCCAGCATTTT.

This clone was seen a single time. CDR3 nucleotides: TGCGCCAGCAGCCAAGTCTGGGGAGCCGAAGCTTTCTTT. Its protein is CASSQVWGAEAFF. The J gene is TRBJ1-1, the V gene TRBV4-1; D gene ambiguous. The V end lost 1 base, the J end lost 8 bases, and 11 bases lay between the germline ends. In germline, CDR1 is MGHRA, CDR2 YSYEKL. The length of the CDR3 is 13 residues.

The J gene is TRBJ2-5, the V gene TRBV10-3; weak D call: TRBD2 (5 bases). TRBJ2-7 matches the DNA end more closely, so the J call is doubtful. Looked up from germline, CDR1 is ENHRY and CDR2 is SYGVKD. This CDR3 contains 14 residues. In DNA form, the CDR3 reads TGTGCCATCAGTGAGGGGTTTAGCGTCCACGAGCAGTACTTC. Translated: CAISEGFSVHEQYF.

CDR3 nucleotides: TGTGCCAGCTCACAAGACCAGGGGGGTCCCACCGGGGAGCTGTTTTTT. It specifies CASSQDQGGPTGELFF. The chain is built from TRBV2 and TRBJ2-2, with a possible D match to TRBD1 (7 bases). V lost 8 bases, J lost 4 bases, and 20 bases lay in between. Germline CDR1 and CDR2: SNHLY and FYNNEI. The CDR3 extends over 16 amino acids.

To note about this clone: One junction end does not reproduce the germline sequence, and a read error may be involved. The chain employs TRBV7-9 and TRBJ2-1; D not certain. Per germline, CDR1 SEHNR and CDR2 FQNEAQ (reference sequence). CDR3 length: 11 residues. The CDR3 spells CSSSYYGEQFF. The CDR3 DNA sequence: TGTTCCAGCAGCTACTATGGTGAGCAGTTCTTC.

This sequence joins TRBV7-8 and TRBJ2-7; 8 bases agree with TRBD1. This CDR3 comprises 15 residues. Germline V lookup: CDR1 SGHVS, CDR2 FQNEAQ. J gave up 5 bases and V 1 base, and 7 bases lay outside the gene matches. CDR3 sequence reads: CASSLGWTGKNEQYF. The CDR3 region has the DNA TGTGCCAGCAGCTTAGGTTGGACAGGGAAAAACGAGCAGTACTTC.

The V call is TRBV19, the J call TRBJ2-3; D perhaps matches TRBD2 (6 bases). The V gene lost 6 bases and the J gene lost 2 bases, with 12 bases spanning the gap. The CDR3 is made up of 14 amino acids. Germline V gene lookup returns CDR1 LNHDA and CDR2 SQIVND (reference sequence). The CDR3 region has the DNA TGTGCCAGTAGCCGGGACTTCTTCACAGATACGCAGTATTTT. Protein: CASSRDFFTDTQYF.

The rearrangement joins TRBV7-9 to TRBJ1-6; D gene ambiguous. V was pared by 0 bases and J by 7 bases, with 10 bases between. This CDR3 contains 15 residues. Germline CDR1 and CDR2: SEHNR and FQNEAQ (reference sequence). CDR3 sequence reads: CASSLANMVNSPLHF. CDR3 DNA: TGTGCCAGCAGCTTAGCGAACATGGTGAATTCACCCCTCCACTTT.

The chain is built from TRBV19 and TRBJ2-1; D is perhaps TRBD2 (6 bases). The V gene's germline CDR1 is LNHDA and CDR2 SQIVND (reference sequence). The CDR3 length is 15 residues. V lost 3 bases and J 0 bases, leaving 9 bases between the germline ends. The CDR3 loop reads CASSMNGGSYNEQFF. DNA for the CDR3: TGTGCCAGTAGTATGAACGGGGGCTCCTACAATGAGCAGTTCTTC.